This T cell receptor beta chain was captured in a study of T-cell memory formation after mild COVID-19. About the study: The TCR clusters were mostly specific to one donor. Findings of the study overall: Mainly in CM and EM were contracting CD4+ clones; CD8+ were in EMRA. Clones contracting over day 15 to 85 were CD4/CD8 balanced, with later expanders leaning CD4+.

With V trimmed by 0 bases and J by 0 bases, 3 bases remained unmatched. The CDR3 sequence is 16 residues long. Germline V gene sequence: CDR1 LGHNA, CDR2 YNFKEQ. Amplification by 5'RACE using constant-segment primers produced TCR alpha and TCR beta cDNA libraries that carried sample barcodes and UMIs. TCRdb re-called the 5' RACE reads through MiXCR, storing one row per CDR3 protein. The sample yields about 150,000 distinct CDR3 sequences, around 30% seen once. Only a few counts were recorded for this clonotype. What it binds is not known. Sample: PBMCs or a T cell subset sorted from them (not recorded which). The receptor's source is an adult woman who had mild COVID-19 (a few samples of this study predate the infection). Cell type and time point are not known. The chain carries TRBV4-2 and TRBJ2-3; TRBD2 aligns across 7 bases. The CDR3 DNA sequence: TGTGCCAGCAGCCAAGAATCGGGGGGAAGCACAGATACGCAGTATTTT. The encoded protein is CASSQESGGSTDTQYF.